A single sample gave rise to the 8 T cell receptor beta chains below, sequenced in a study of blood T cell repertoires in COVID-19. Using immunoSEQ multiplex PCR, the repertoire was profiled, and TCRdb retains in-frame clones only, with some absent. The table includes 360,000 or so clones, approximately 89% detected once. The sequenced material came from peripheral blood. These receptors came from an older woman with COVID-19, enrolled during active disease.

This clone has only a few counts. Written as DNA, the CDR3 is TGTGCCAGCAGCTCGGGGGGACAGGAGGTAAAGCCCCAGCATTTT. Its protein product is CASSSGGQEVKPQHF. The chain links TRBV7-6 to TRBJ1-5; 8 nucleotides match TRBD1. V dropped 4 bases and J dropped 8; count of bases not matched to a gene: 10. Germline V lookup: CDR1 SGHVS, CDR2 FNYEAQ. This CDR3 has 15 residues.

The chain has TRBV7-9 and TRBJ2-3; D is perhaps TRBD1 (6 bases). The length of the CDR3 is 15 residues. V lost 5 bases and J lost 4, with 16 bases in between. Germline V gene data show CDR1 as SEHNR and CDR2 as FQNEAQ (reference sequence). CDR3 residues: CASSHLIRGPDTQYF. Written as DNA, the CDR3 is TGTGCCAGCAGCCACTTGATCAGGGGACCAGATACGCAGTATTTT.

This clone was observed once. The rearrangement links TRBV29-1 to TRBJ2-3, with a possible D match to TRBD1 (5 bases). Germline V gene lookup returns CDR1 SQVTM and CDR2 ANQGSEA. There are 13 residues in the CDR3. Trimming cost V 6 bases and J 0 bases, with 10 bases left between them. The DNA for the CDR3 is TGCAGCGTCGAAACAGGTAGCACAGATACGCAGTATTTT. This gives the protein CSVETGSTDTQYF.

This chain connects TRBV3-1 (or the pseudogene TRBV3-2) to TRBJ2-5; 9 nucleotides agree with TRBD2. V shed 0 bases, J shed 8 bases, and the junction held 7 bases outside the gene matches. Germline CDR1 and CDR2: LGHDT and YNNKEL (reference sequence). The CDR3 loop spans 15 amino acids. CDR3 DNA sequence: TGTGCCAGCAGCCAAGAAGATGGTAGCGGGGGAACCCAGTACTTC. Translated, it gives CASSQEDGSGGTQYF.

The chain employs TRBV2 and TRBJ2-5, with D maybe TRBD1 (6 bases). Germline V gives CDR1 SNHLY, CDR2 FYNNEI. Deletions cut 6 bases from V and 5 bases from J, with 13 bases between. This CDR3 is built from 13 residues. The chain's CDR3 is CASRFVRGETQYF. The CDR3 DNA reads as TGTGCCAGCAGGTTCGTCAGGGGCGAGACCCAGTACTTC. The whole variable domain, filled in from reference TRBV2 and TRBJ2-5, reads EPEVTQTPSHQVTQMGQEVILRCVPISNHLYFYWYRQILGQKVEFLVSFYNNEISEKSEIFDDQFSVERPDGSNFTLKIRSTKLEDSAMYFCASRFVRGETQYFGPGTRLLVL.

The rearrangement links TRBV4-1 to TRBJ1-1, with no clear D. CDR1 is MGHRA, CDR2 YSYEKL, per germline. This CDR3 comprises 16 residues. Trimming left V 1 base short and J 4 bases short, with 16 bases between. Here the CDR3 DNA reads TGCGCCAGCAGCCAAGTTGTCACAGCCTACAGCACTGAAGCTTTCTTT. The encoded protein is CASSQVVTAYSTEAFF.

This chain connects TRBV10-3 to TRBJ2-5; D gene uncertain. Germline lookup yields CDR1 ENHRY and CDR2 SYGVKD. Trimming cost V 3 bases and J 1 base, with 9 bases left between them. CDR3 length: 14 residues. As DNA, the CDR3 is TGTGCCATCAGTGATAGAACTACCCAAGAGACCCAGTACTTC. It codes for CAISDRTTQETQYF.

The chain carries TRBV7-3 and TRBJ2-5, with TRBD1 identical over 7 bases. This CDR3 is 13 amino acids long. The V gene end was trimmed by 5 bases and the J gene end by 2 bases; junction bases not matched to a gene: 2. Germline values: CDR1 SGHTA, CDR2 FQGTGA. The CDR3 DNA follows: TGTGCCAGCAGCATGGGACAGCAAGAGACCCAGTACTTC. Translation gives CASSMGQQETQYF.